The present T cell receptor beta chain was sequenced within a study of a mutant IDH1 vaccine in newly diagnosed glioma (dated by TCRdb to 2020 to 2023). Turning to the overall study: The 32 treated patients were approximately 62% male and 37.5% female, with a mean age of approximately 38 years. Six visits were used for peripheral blood collection: V03 (baseline), V05, V07, V10, V12 and V13. Before enrollment, patients had received standard therapy of radiotherapy alone, temozolomide alone, or radiochemotherapy with temozolomide; most received the combination. Longitudinal TCRB deep sequencing was performed for 20 to 25 treated patients wherever samples were available for exploratory analyses.

The library was generated by the immunoSEQ multiplex PCR assay. Rearranged TCR beta chain sequences were amplified with the hsTCRB Kit following the manufacturer's protocol. An Illumina MiSeq was used to sequence the TCRB libraries. Concerning the study's data processing: The proprietary platform of the kit vendor was used for demultiplexing, trimming and gene mapping. TCRdb retrieved this table from immuneACCESS and kept in-frame rearrangements only. Not all clones are present; in checked studies, unresolved V genes account for under half, and no reason is known for the remainder. The D gene and trimming were derived from the DNA, and the V and J assignments and clone size from that table. The sample records 30,000 to 35,000 clones, 80% of which are singletons. Clones ranked in the top ten supply approximately 9.4% of the sample. Study-wide findings and limitations: According to the authors, sample limitations meant that analyses of patient blood samples could not be reproduced. Changes in the top peripheral T cell clonotypes picked up by TCRB sequencing did not appear to be linked to pseudoprogression. Immune responses induced by the vaccine were seen in 93.3% of patients across multiple MHC alleles. PBMC samples for TCRB deep sequencing were selected based on availability.

As to this clone: The antigen it recognizes is unknown. Base qualities are missing; no much larger clone stands one base away.

V gives up 2 bases and J gives up 8 bases, and the segment between their germline ends measures 12 bases. From its cysteine to its phenylalanine, the CDR3 spans 14 amino acids. Kept here is only the CDR3 DNA, which spans 42 bases and is read in frame from base 1. Taken from the germline V gene, the CDR1 and CDR2 loops are MNHNS and SASEGT. Per the publication, the time point label means: baseline, week 1 (first vaccination visit). The sample's treatment or condition label is to be understood as: pre-vaccination baseline after standard-of-care therapy. Donors had newly diagnosed WHO grade 3 or 4 IDH1-mutant astrocytomas with loss of nuclear ATRX. The samples were drawn from NOA16, a multicentre, single-arm, open-label phase I trial in Germany that tested a mutant IDH1 peptide vaccine in humans for the first time. Blood drawn at visit V03 was used as the baseline sample for immunogenicity testing. Genomic DNA for TCRB sequencing was extracted from EDTA blood using the DNeasy Blood and Tissue Kit.

The TCR originated in a man aged 50 to 59 with glioma. Some clones in this sample may be carry-over from other donors' samples. Material: peripheral blood mononuclear cells (PBMCs), obtained from a glioma patient treated with radiotherapy, temozolomide or both. The chain is encoded by TRBV6-1 joined to TRBJ1-4; matching of 5 bases hints at TRBD1 as the D gene. Here the CDR3 is given as CASSETGRREKLFF. The nucleotide sequence reads as follows: TGTGCCAGCAGTGAAACAGGCCGGAGGGAAAAACTGTTTTTT.